The 17 T cell receptor beta chains in this list originate from one sample, sequenced in a study of blood T cells in healthy people across ages (dated by TCRdb to the mid-2010s). Receptors were amplified or captured by 5' RACE. Sequencing was performed on an Illumina HiSeq 2500. A second PCR of about 6 to 12 cycles was run with a J-beta primer mix and a sample-barcoded 5' primer. TCRdb cleaned the public reads at Q25 with fastp, built clones with MiXCR and kept in-frame beta chains. When rows share a CDR3 protein, they turn into one entry using the most common DNA and genes. Recorded for this sample are 650,000 to 1,000,000 distinct CDR3 sequences; about 37% of them occurred a single time. Of the sample, under 15% falls within the top ten clones. Sequences were obtained from blood. These receptor sequences come from a young man in good health.

This clonotype showed up just a few times. This chain connects TRBV6-2 or TRBV6-3 to TRBJ1-5, with 9 positions matching TRBD1. J gave up 4 bases and V 6 bases, and 4 bases lay outside the gene matches. The germline gives CDR1 MNHEY, CDR2 SVGEGT. This CDR3 has 14 amino acids. The CDR3 sequence: CASSVGQGNQPQHF. In DNA, the CDR3 is TGTGCCAGCAGCGTAGGACAGGGGAATCAGCCCCAGCATTTT.

The chain carries TRBV12-3 or TRBV12-4 and TRBJ1-5, with a possible D match to TRBD1 (5 bases). The V end lost 4 bases, the J end lost 4 bases, and 14 bases lay between the germline ends. The CDR3 has 15 residues. Here the CDR3 reads CASSSQVIRNQPQHF. The CDR3 region has the DNA TGTGCCAGCAGTTCACAGGTTATCCGGAATCAGCCCCAGCATTTT.

This clonotype was detected many times. The chain employs TRBV13 and TRBJ2-1, with D uncertain. The germline V and J ends were trimmed by 2 bases and 0 bases, with 8 bases remaining between them. Germline V gives CDR1 PRHDT, CDR2 FYEKMQ (reference sequence). The CDR3 totals 15 residues. Here the CDR3 reads CASSLRRFSYNEQFF. In DNA, the CDR3 is TGTGCCAGCAGCTTACGCAGATTCTCCTACAATGAGCAGTTCTTC.

This clonotype was observed a few times. The genes are TRBV5-1 and TRBJ1-5; possible D gene TRBD1, 6 bases. Trimming removed 4 bases at V and 1 base at J, with 12 bases between. CDR3 size: 15 residues. Germline V CDR1 and CDR2: SGHRS, YFSETQ. CDR3 sequence (DNA): TGCGCCAGCAGCCTTACAGGGAAGAGCAATCAGCCCCAGCATTTT. It yields the protein CASSLTGKSNQPQHF.

The chain links TRBV12-3 or TRBV12-4 to TRBJ1-2; D remains unclear. V was trimmed by 2 bases and J by 4 bases, leaving 11 bases between them. The CDR3 contains 14 residues. The CDR3 here is CASSLYRDGYGYTF. The CDR3 DNA reads TGTGCCAGCAGTTTATACCGGGATGGCTATGGCTACACCTTC.

As for this clonotype: A read error is possible here, since a much larger clone lies one base away. V gene TRBV7-9 combines with J gene TRBJ2-7; 11 nucleotides agree with TRBD2. Germline assignment: CDR1 SEHNR and CDR2 FQNEAQ (reference sequence). V lost 5 bases to trimming and J lost 7 bases; unmatched junction nucleotides: 10. This CDR3 contains 15 residues. The CDR3 protein is CASSPGTSGHNEQYF. The CDR3 bases are TGTGCCAGCAGCCCCGGGACTAGCGGCCACAATGAGCAGTACTTC.

At least ten counts were recorded for this clonotype. J is TRBJ1-2 and V is TRBV12-3 or TRBV12-4; D possibly corresponds to TRBD1 (5 bases). Trimming took off 7 bases at V and 2 bases at J, with 14 bases between the two ends. The CDR3 spans 14 residues. CDR3 sequence: CASNLGLRNYGYTF. CDR3 coding DNA: TGTGCCAGCAACTTGGGGCTACGAAACTATGGCTACACCTTC.

In its sample, this clonotype was seen a few times. The chain combines TRBV6-1 with TRBJ1-2; 8 nucleotides match TRBD1. From germline, CDR1 is MNHNS and CDR2 SASEGT. V gave up 5 bases and J gave up 4 bases; unmatched junction bases: 12. The CDR3 is 16 amino acids. The CDR3 region has the DNA TGTGCCAGCAGTCCGAATGGTAGCGGGACAGGCTATGGCTACACCTTC. This encodes CASSPNGSGTGYGYTF.

This chain connects TRBV10-3 to TRBJ2-3; D might be TRBD1 (5 bases). Germline-derived CDR1 and CDR2 are ENHRY and SYGVKD. This CDR3 region has 14 residues. V lost 5 bases and J lost 4, with 13 bases in between. As DNA, the CDR3 is TGTGCCATCAGTCTTACCCTACAGGCAGATACGCAGTATTTT. This gives the protein CAISLTLQADTQYF.

The chain has TRBV5-1 and TRBJ1-2, with D uncertain. Trimming shortened V by 5 bases and J by 3 bases, and 11 bases separated the two germline ends. CDR3 length equals 13 residues. The germline gives CDR1 SGHRS, CDR2 YFSETQ. CDR3 nucleotides: TGCGCCAGCAGAACAGATACTCACTATGGCTACACCTTC. It yields the protein CASRTDTHYGYTF.

This clonotype has a count of ten or more. This chain uses TRBV20-1 with TRBJ1-6; D uncertain. The CDR3 spans 17 residues. The germline V gene has CDR1 DFQATT and CDR2 SNEGSKA (reference sequence). V lost 5 bases and J lost 8, with 25 bases in between. The CDR3 is CSASRGGFFDVDSPLHF. The CDR3 DNA is TGCAGTGCTTCCAGAGGAGGATTCTTTGACGTTGATTCACCCCTCCACTTT.

The chain uses TRBV7-9 and TRBJ2-2; D is possibly TRBD1 or TRBD2 (5 bases each). V gave up 11 bases and J gave up 1 base, with 17 bases separating them. The V gene's germline CDR1 is SEHNR and CDR2 FQNEAQ (reference sequence). The CDR3 extends over 15 amino acids. The CDR3 reads CACPNGALNTGELFF. The CDR3 nucleotides read TGTGCCTGCCCTAACGGGGCCCTGAACACCGGGGAGCTGTTTTTT.

This chain connects TRBV5-1 to TRBJ2-7; 7 nucleotides align to TRBD1. The V and J ends lost 3 bases and 3 bases, in that order; junction bases with no gene match: 12. Germline values: CDR1 SGHRS, CDR2 YFSETQ. The CDR3 contains 16 residues. CDR3 nucleotides: TGCGCCAGCAGCTCTAGCTCCGGGACAGCCATCTACGAGCAGTACTTC. Its protein is CASSSSSGTAIYEQYF.

This clonotype was detected many times. This chain connects TRBV20-1 to TRBJ2-1; the match to TRBD2 covers 13 bases. Trimming removed 0 bases from V and 10 bases from J; junction bases left unmatched: 6. The CDR3 spans 15 residues. Germline loops: CDR1 DFQATT, CDR2 SNEGSKA (reference sequence). This CDR3 is CSARDEGTSGVEQFF. In nucleotides, the CDR3 is TGCAGTGCTAGAGATGAAGGGACTAGCGGGGTAGAGCAGTTCTTC.

The rearrangement joins TRBV27 to TRBJ2-3; D unresolved. Germline V gene lookup returns CDR1 MNHEY and CDR2 SMNVEV (reference sequence). Trimming left V 9 bases short and J 4 bases short, with 14 bases between. This CDR3 has 13 residues. The CDR3 region is CASRFRVSDTQYF. CDR3 nucleotides: TGTGCCAGTCGTTTCAGAGTATCAGATACGCAGTATTTT.

A few counts support this clonotype. This rearrangement joins TRBV29-1 to TRBJ1-2, with a tentative D call TRBD1 (6 bases). The CDR3 spans 13 residues. Deletions cut 2 bases from V and 7 bases from J, with 14 bases between. Looked up from germline, CDR1 is SQVTM and CDR2 is ANQGSEA. For the CDR3, the DNA is TGCAGCGTTGAACTCGACAGGTTCTCTGGCTACACCTTC. Residues: CSVELDRFSGYTF.

The genes are TRBV12-3 or TRBV12-4 and TRBJ1-4; D remains ambiguous. The length of the CDR3 is 13 residues. With 5 bases removed from V and 5 bases from J, the gap between germline ends came to 9 bases. This chain's CDR3 is CASSPSLNEKLFF. CDR3 coding DNA: TGTGCCAGCAGTCCCTCCTTGAATGAAAAACTGTTTTTT.